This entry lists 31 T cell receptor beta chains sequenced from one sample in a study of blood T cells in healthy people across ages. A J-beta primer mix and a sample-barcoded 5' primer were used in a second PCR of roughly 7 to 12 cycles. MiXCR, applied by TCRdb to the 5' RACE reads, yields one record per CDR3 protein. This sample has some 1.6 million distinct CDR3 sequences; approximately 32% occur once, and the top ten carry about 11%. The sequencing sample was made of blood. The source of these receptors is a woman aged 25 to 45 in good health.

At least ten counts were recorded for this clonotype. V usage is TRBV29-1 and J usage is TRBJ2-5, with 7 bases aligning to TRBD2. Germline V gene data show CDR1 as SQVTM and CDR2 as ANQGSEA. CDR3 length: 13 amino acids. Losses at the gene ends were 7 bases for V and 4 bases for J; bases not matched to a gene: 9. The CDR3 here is CSGGGGVGETQYF. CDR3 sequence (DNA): TGCAGCGGGGGCGGGGGAGTGGGAGAGACCCAGTACTTC.

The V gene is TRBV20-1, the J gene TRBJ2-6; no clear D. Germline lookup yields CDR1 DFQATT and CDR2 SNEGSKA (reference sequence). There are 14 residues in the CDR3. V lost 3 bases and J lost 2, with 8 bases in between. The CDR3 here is CSARRPPGANVLTF. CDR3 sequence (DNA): TGCAGTGCTAGGCGGCCGCCTGGGGCCAACGTCCTGACTTTC.

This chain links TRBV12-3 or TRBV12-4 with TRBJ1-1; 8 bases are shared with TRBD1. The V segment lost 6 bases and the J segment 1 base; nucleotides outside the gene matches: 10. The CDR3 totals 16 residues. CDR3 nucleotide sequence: TGTGCCAGCAGCTACCCGGGACAGGCACCGAACACTGAAGCTTTCTTT. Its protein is CASSYPGQAPNTEAFF.

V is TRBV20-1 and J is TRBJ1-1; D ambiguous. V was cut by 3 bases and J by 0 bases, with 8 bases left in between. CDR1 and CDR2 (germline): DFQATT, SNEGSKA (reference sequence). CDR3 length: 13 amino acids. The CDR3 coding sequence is TGCAGTGCTAGGATGGGCCTGAACACTGAAGCTTTCTTT. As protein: CSARMGLNTEAFF.

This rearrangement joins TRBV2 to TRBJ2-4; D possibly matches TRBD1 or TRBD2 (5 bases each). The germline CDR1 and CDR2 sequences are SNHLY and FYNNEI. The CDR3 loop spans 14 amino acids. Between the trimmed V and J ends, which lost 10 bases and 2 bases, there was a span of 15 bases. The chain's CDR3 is CANRDVASKNIQYF. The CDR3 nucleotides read TGTGCCAACCGGGACGTGGCATCCAAAAACATTCAGTACTTC.

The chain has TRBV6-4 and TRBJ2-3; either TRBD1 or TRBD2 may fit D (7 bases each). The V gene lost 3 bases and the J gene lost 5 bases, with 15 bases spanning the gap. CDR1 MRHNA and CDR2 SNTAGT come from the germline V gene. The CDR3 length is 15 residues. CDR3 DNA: TGTGCCAGCAGTGAGCGACAGGGAGGGGGAGATACGCAGTATTTT. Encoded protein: CASSERQGGGDTQYF.

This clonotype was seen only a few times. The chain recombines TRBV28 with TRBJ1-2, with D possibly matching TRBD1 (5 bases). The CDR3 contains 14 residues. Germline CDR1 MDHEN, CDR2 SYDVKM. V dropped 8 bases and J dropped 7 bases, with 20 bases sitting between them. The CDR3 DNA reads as TGTGCCAGCGTATATCTCGTACGGGGGGGTGGCTACACCTTC. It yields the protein CASVYLVRGGGYTF.

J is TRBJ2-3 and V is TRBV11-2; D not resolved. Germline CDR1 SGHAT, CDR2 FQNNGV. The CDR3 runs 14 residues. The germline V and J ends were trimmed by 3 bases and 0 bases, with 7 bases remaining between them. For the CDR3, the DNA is TGTGCCAGCAGCTTTTATGCTAGCACAGATACGCAGTATTTT. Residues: CASSFYASTDTQYF.

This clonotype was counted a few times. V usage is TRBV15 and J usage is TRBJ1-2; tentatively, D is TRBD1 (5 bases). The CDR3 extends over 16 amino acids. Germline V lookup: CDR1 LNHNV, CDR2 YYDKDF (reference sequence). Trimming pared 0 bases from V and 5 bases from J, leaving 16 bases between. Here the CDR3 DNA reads TGTGCCACCAGCAGAGATGGAGACAGAGAAGATTATGGCTACACCTTC. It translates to CATSRDGDREDYGYTF.

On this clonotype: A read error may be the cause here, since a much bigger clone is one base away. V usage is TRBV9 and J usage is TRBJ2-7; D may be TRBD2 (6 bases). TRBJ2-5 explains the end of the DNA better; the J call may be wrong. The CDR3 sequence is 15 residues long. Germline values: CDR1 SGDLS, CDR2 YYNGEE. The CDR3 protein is CAGSVGSGKGETQYF. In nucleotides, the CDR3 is TGTGCCGGCAGCGTAGGTAGCGGAAAAGGGGAGACCCAGTACTTC.

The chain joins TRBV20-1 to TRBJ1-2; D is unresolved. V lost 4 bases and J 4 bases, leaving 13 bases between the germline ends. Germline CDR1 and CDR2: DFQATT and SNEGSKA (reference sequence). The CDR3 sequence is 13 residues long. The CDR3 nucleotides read TGCAGTGCTACTGAAACCCGAGGCTATGGCTACACCTTC. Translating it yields CSATETRGYGYTF.

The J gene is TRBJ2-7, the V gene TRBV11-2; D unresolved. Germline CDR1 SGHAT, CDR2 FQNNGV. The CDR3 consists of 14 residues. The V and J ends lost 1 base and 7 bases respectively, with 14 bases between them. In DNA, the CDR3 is TGTGCCAGCAGCTTAGTTGTGAGTGGGGAAGAGCAGTACTTC. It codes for CASSLVVSGEEQYF.

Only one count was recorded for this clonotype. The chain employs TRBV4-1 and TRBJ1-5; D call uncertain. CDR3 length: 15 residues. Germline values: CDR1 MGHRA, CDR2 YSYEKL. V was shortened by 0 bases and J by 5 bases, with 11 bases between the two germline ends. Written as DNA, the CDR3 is TGCGCCAGCAGCCAAGACTGGTTAAGTTATCAGCCCCAGCATTTT. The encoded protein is CASSQDWLSYQPQHF.

CDR3 in DNA: TGTGCCAGCAGCCACCACGACAGGAGATACAATCAGCCCCAGCATTTT. Its protein product is CASSHHDRRYNQPQHF. This chain connects TRBV4-2 to TRBJ1-5; D perhaps matches TRBD1 (6 bases). CDR1 is LGHNA and CDR2 is YNFKEQ in the germline V gene. CDR3 length: 16 amino acids. V lost 3 bases, J lost 3 bases, and 15 bases lay in between.

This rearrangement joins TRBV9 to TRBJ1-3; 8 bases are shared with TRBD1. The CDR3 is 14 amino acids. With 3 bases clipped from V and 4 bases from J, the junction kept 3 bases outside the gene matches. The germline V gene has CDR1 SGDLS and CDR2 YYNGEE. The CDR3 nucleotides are TGTGCCAGCAGCGATCGGGACAGGGGAAACACCATATATTTT. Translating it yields CASSDRDRGNTIYF.

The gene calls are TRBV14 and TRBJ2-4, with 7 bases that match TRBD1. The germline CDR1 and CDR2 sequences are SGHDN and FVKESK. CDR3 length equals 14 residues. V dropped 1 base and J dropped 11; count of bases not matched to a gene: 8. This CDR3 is CASSQGLDRALQYF. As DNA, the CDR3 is TGTGCCAGCAGCCAAGGATTAGACAGGGCTCTTCAGTACTTC.

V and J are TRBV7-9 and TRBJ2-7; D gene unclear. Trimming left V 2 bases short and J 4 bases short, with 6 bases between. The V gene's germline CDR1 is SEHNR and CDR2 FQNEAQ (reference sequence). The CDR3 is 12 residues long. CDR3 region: CASSLQQYEQYF. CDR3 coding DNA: TGTGCCAGCAGCTTACAGCAGTACGAGCAGTACTTC.

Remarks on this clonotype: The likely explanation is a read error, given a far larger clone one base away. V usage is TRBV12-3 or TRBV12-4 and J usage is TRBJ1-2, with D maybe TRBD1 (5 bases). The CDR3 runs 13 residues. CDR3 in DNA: TGTACCAGCAGTTTGACAGCGAACTATGGCTACACCTTC. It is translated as CTSSLTANYGYTF.

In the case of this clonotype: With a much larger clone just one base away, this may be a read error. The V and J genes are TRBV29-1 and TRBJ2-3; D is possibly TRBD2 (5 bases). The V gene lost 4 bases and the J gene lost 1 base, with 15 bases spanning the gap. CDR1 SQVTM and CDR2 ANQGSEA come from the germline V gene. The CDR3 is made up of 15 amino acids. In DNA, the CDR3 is TGCAGCGTTGGCACGACTAACGAACGCACAGATACGCAGTATTTT. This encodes CSVGTTNERTDTQYF.

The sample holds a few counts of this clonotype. CDR3 DNA: TGTGCCAGCAGTTTACGGGACACCAAGACCCAGTACTTC. It yields the protein CASSLRDTKTQYF. The chain links TRBV27 to TRBJ2-5, with D possibly TRBD1 on 6 matching bases. Germline values: CDR1 MNHEY, CDR2 SMNVEV (reference sequence). V gave up 2 bases and J gave up 6 bases, with 10 bases separating them. The CDR3 is 13 amino acids.

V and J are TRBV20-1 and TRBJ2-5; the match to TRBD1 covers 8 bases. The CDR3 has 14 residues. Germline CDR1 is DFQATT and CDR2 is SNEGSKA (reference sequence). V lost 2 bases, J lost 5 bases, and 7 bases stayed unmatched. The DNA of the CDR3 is TGCAGTGCTAGACCCACAGGGGGGATGGAGACCCAGTACTTC. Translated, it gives CSARPTGGMETQYF.

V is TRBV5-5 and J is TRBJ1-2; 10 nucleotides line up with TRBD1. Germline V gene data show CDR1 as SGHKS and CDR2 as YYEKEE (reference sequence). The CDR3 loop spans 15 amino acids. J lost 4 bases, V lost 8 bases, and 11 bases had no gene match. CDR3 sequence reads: CASNHDRGLGYGYTF. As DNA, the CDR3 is TGTGCCAGTAACCACGACAGGGGGCTAGGCTATGGCTACACCTTC.

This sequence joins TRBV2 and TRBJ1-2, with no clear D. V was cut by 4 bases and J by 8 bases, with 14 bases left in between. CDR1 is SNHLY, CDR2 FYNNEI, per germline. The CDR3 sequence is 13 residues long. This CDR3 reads CASSGSPHGGYTF. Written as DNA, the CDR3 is TGTGCCAGCAGTGGATCCCCCCATGGGGGCTACACCTTC.

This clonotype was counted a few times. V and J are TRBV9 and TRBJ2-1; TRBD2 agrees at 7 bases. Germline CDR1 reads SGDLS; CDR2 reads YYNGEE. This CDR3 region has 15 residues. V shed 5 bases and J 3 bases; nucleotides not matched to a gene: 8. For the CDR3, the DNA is TGTGCCAGCAGTCCAAGGGAGGGATTCTACAATGAGCAGTTCTTC. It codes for CASSPREGFYNEQFF.

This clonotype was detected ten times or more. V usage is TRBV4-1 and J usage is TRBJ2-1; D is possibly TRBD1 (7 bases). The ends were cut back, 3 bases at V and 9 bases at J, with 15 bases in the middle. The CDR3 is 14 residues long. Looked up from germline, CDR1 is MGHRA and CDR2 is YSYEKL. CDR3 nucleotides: TGCGCCAGCAGCCAGGGGGCAGGGGGAGGTGAGCAGTTCTTC. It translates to CASSQGAGGGEQFF.

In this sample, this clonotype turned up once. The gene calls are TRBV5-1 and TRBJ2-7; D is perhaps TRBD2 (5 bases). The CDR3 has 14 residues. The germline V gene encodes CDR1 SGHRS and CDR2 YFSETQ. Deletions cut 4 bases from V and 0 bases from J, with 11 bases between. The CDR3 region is CASSHIEGSYEQYF. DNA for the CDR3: TGCGCCAGCAGCCATATAGAGGGCTCCTACGAGCAGTACTTC.

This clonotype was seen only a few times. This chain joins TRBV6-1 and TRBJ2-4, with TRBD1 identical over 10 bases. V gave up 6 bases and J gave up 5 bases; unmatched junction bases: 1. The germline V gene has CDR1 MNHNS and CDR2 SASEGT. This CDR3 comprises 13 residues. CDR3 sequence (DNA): TGTGCCAGCAGGGGACAGGGGCAAAACATTCAGTACTTC. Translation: CASRGQGQNIQYF.

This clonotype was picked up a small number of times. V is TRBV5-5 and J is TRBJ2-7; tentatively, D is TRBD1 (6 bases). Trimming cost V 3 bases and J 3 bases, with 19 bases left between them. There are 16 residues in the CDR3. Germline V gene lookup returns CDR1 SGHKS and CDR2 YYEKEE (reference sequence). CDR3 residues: CASSSSGTLANYEQYF. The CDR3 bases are TGTGCCAGCAGCTCCTCCGGGACACTCGCAAACTACGAGCAGTACTTC.

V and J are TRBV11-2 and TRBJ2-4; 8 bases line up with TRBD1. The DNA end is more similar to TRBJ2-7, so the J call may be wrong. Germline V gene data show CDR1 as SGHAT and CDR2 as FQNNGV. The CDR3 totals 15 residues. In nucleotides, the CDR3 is TGTGCCAGCAGCTTAGTAGCCAGGGGGCTGAGCGAGCAGTACTTC. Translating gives CASSLVARGLSEQYF.

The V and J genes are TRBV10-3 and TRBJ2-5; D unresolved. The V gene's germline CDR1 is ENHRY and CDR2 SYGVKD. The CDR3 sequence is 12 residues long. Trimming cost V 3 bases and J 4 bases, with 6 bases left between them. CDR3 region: CAISDVGETQYF. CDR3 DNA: TGTGCCATCAGTGATGTCGGAGAGACCCAGTACTTC.

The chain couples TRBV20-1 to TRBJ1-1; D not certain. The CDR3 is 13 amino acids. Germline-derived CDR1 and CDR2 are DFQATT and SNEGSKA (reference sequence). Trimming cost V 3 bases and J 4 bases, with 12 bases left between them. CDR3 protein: CSARGGPVTEAFF. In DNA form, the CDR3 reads TGCAGTGCTAGGGGAGGGCCCGTCACTGAAGCTTTCTTT.